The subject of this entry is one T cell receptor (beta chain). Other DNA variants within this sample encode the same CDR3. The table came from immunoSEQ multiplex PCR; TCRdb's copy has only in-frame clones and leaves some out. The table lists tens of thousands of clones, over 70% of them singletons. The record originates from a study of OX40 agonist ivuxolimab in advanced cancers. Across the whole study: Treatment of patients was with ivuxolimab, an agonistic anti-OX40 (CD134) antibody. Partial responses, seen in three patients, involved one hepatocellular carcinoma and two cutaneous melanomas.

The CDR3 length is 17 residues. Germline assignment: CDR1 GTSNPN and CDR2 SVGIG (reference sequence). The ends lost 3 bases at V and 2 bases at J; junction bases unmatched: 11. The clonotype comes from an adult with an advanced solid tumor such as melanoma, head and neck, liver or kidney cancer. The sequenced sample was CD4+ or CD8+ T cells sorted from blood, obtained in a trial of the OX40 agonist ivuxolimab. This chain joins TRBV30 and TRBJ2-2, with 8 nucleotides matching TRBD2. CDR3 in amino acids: CAWSPVWLAGNTGELFF. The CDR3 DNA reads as TGTGCCTGGAGCCCTGTATGGTTAGCGGGAAACACCGGGGAGCTGTTTTTT.